The sequence of this T cell receptor (beta chain) was determined in a study of T cell responses to AZD1222 COVID-19 vaccine. At the level of the study: Second-dose groups at about 4 or about 12 weeks were pooled.

Study-wide findings and caveats: Two AZD1222 doses significantly raised spike-specific TCR breadth and depth over controls. White British ancestry dominated among donors, who included more females, and clonal diversity was possibly underestimated.

V shed 5 bases and J 3 bases; nucleotides not matched to a gene: 5. This CDR3 has 15 amino acids. The germline V gene has CDR1 MDHEN and CDR2 SYDVKM. Clones were sequenced by immunoSEQ multiplex PCR, and TCRdb holds only the in-frame ones, with some missing. The table records more than 100,000 clones, around 86% of them present only once. As to this clone: Its antigen is not identified.

Sequences were derived from peripheral blood, sampled on day 0 of AZD1222 vaccination. The genes are TRBV28 and TRBJ1-2, with TRBD1 matching 11 bases. The TCR was taken from an adult in good health. CDR3 sequence reads: CASSQRDRGDYGYTF. CDR3 DNA: TGTGCCAGCAGTCAGAGGGACAGGGGGGACTATGGCTACACCTTC.